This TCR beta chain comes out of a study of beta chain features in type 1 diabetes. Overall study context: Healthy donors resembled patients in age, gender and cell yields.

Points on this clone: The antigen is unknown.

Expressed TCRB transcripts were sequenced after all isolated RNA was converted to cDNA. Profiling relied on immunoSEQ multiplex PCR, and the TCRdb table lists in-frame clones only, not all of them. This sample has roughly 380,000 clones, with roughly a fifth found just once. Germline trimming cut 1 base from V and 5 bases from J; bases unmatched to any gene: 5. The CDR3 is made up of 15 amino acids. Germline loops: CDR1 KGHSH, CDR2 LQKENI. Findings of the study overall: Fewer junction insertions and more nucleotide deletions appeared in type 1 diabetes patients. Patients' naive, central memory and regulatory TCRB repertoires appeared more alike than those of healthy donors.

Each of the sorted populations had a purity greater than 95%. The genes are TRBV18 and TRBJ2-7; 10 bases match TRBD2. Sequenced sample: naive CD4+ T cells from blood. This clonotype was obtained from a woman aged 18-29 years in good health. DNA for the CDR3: TGTGCCAGCTCACCACAGGATGGGACTAGCGACGAGCAGTACTTC. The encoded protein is CASSPQDGTSDEQYF.